The clone carrying this TCR beta chain was observed a few times. CDR3 length equals 15 residues. Germline CDR1 and CDR2: SEHNR and FQNEAQ (reference sequence). V gave up 2 bases and J gave up 0 bases; unmatched junction bases: 3. The sample comes from a study of cytomegalovirus exposure and HLA in healthy donors. Amplification used 60 Vbeta primers and 13 Jbeta primers. TCRdb's table, derived via immunoSEQ multiplex PCR, lists solely in-frame clones and lacks some. The data hold over 70,000 clones, with about four fifths observed a single time. V gene TRBV7-9 combines with J gene TRBJ2-7, with 8 bases fitting TRBD2. This clonotype was sampled from a man aged 50 or older in good health and CMV-seropositive. Sample: PBMCs. The CDR3 loop is CASSLLAGASYEQYF. The CDR3 nucleotides read TGTGCCAGCAGCTTACTAGCGGGCGCCTCCTACGAGCAGTACTTC.